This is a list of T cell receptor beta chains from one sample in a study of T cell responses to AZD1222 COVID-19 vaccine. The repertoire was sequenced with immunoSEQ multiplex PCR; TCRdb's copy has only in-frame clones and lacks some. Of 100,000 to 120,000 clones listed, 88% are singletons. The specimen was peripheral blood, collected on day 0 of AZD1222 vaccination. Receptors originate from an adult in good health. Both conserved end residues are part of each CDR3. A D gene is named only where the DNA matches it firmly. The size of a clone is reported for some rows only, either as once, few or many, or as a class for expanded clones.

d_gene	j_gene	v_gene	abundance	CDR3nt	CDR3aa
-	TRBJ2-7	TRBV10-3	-	TGTGCCATCGGGCAGGGTAACTACGAGCAGTACTTC	CAIGQGNYEQYF
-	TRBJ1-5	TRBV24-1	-	TGTGCCACCAGTGACGCGGGAGTCAATCAGCCCCAGCATTTT	CATSDAGVNQPQHF
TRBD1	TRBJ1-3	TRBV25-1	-	TGTGCCAGCAGAGAGACAGGGTCTGGAAACACCATATATTTT	CASRETGSGNTIYF
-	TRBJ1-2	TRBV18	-	TGTGCCAGCTCACCAGCCGCTGGGGGTCATGGCTACACCTTC	CASSPAAGGHGYTF
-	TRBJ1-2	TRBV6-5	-	TGTGCCAGCAGTTACCGACCAAACCAAAGATGGTATGGCTACACCTTC	CASSYRPNQRWYGYTF
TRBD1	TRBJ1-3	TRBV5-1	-	TGCGCCAGCAGTCCACAGGGGTCTGGAAACACCATATATTTT	CASSPQGSGNTIYF
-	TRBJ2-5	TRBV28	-	TGTGCCAGCAGTTTATGGTCTGAAGAGACCCAGTACTTC	CASSLWSEETQYF
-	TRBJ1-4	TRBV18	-	TGTGCCAGCTCGCCCGGACAGAATGAAAAACTGTTTTTT	CASSPGQNEKLFF
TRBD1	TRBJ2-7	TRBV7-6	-	TGTGCCAGCAGCTTACGGTATAGAGGGGACAGTCACCGCCCCGAGCAGTACTTC	CASSLRYRGDSHRPEQYF
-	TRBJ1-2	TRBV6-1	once	TGTGCCAGCAGTGAAGCGAACAGACCTAACCCTAACTATGGCTACACCTTC	CASSEANRPNPNYGYTF
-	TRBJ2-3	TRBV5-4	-	TGTGCCAGCGGCGCAAGGGGAGATACGCAGTATTTT	CASGARGDTQYF
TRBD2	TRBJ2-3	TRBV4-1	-	TGCGCCAGCAGCCAAGGTCCTAGCGGGAGGTCGTTCGCAGATACGCAGTATTTT	CASSQGPSGRSFADTQYF
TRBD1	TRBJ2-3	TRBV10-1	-	TGCGCCAGCAGAGGACAGGGAACAGATACGCAGTATTTT	CASRGQGTDTQYF
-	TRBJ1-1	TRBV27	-	TGTGCCAGCAGTCCCCAGCAGTCGGTTACTGAAGCTTTCTTT	CASSPQQSVTEAFF
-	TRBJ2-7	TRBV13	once	TGTGCCAGCAGCCTTCCTTCAGGGGTGGGCTACGAGCAGTACTTC	CASSLPSGVGYEQYF
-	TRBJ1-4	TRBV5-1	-	TGCGCCAGCAGCTTGTCACCACCTAATGAAAAACTGTTTTTT	CASSLSPPNEKLFF
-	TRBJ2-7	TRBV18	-	TGTGCCAGCTCACCGGCCATGGCGATGCTTGTAGTGTACGAGCAGTACTTC	CASSPAMAMLVVYEQYF
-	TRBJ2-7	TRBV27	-	TGTGCCAGCAGTTCCGGACAGAACTACGAGCAGTACTTC	CASSSGQNYEQYF
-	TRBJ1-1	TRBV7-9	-	TGTGCCAGCAGTTTCGGGGCTGAAGCTTTCTTT	CASSFGAEAFF
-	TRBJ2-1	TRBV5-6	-	TGTGCCAGCAGACGTATGACCCTAAAGGACAATGAGCAGTTCTTC	CASRRMTLKDNEQFF
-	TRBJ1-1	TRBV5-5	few	TGTGCCAGCAGCGAGATTGAAACTGAAGCTTTCTTT	CASSEIETEAFF
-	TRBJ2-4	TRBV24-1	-	TGTGCCACCAGTGATTTTCGACTAGATTTGGAGGGGACCATTCAGTACTTC	CATSDFRLDLEGTIQYF
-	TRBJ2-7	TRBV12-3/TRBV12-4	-	TGTGCCAGCAGCGCCGTATACGAGCAGTACTTC	CASSAVYEQYF
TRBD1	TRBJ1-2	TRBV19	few	TGTGCCAGTAGTAAGACAGGGTCAGGAGGCTATGGCTACACCTTC	CASSKTGSGGYGYTF
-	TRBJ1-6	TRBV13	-	TGTGCCAGCAGCCCCGGCGGCGCCAGAAGCTATAATTCACCCCTCCACTTT	CASSPGGARSYNSPLHF
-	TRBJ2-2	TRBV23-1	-	TGCGCCAGCAGTCACCCTTTCGCAGCCGGGGAGCTGTTTTTT	CASSHPFAAGELFF
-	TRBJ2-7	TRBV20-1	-	TGCAGTGCTAGTGGGCGGCAGCTCATGGAGCAGTACTTC	CSASGRQLMEQYF
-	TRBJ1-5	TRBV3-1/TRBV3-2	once	TGTGCCAGCAGCCAAGCCTTCTCGGGGTCCGGACAGCCCCAGCATTTT	CASSQAFSGSGQPQHF
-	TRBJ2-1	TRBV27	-	TGTGCCAGCGAGCCCGGGACCACAAATGAGCAGTTCTTC	CASEPGTTNEQFF
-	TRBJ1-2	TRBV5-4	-	TGTGCCAGCAGCTTAGTCTCCAGGGAAAACTATGGCTACACCTTC	CASSLVSRENYGYTF
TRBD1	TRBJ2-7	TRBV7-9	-	TGTGCCAGCAGCTTAGGTGGGACAGGCTACGAGCAGTACTTC	CASSLGGTGYEQYF
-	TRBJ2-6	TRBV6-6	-	TGTGCCAGCAGTCAGCACCAAGGGAGCTCTGGGGCCAACGTCCTGACTTTC	CASSQHQGSSGANVLTF
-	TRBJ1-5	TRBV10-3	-	TGTGCCATCAGTGAAGGCCCGGATAGCAATCAGCCCCAGCATTTT	CAISEGPDSNQPQHF
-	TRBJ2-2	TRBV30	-	TGTGCCTGGGCCCGTCTAGGAGGCGGGGAGCTGTTTTTT	CAWARLGGGELFF
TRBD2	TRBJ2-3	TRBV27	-	TGTGCCAGCAGTAAGGGACTAGCGCCAGATACGCAGTATTTT	CASSKGLAPDTQYF
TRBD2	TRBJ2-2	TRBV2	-	TGTGCCAGCAGCCTAGCGGGGAGGTTCTCCGGGGAGCTGTTTTTT	CASSLAGRFSGELFF
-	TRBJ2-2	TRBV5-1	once	TGCGCCAGCAGCTCAAGGGGGGGCCTCGCGAACACCGGGGAGCTGTTTTTT	CASSSRGGLANTGELFF
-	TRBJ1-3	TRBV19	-	TGTGCCAGTAGTATCCAAATCTCTGGAAACACCATATATTTT	CASSIQISGNTIYF
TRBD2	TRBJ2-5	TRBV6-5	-	TGTGCCAGCAGTCCGGGGAGGGTTGTAGAGACCCAGTACTTC	CASSPGRVVETQYF
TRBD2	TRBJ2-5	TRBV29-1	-	TGCAGCGTTGAGCCACTAGCGGCCCAAGAGACCCAGTACTTC	CSVEPLAAQETQYF
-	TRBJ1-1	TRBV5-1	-	TGCGCCAGCAGCCAACCGGGACAAGTTAACACTGAAGCTTTCTTT	CASSQPGQVNTEAFF
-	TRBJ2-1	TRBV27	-	TGTGCCAGCAGTTTTGGAGGTGAGCAGTTCTTC	CASSFGGEQFF
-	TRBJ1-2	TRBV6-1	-	TGTGCCAGCAGTGAAGGGAGGGGACGGATCTATGGCTACACCTTC	CASSEGRGRIYGYTF
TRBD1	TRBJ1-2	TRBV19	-	TGTGCCAGTAGTACCACGGCAGGGGGACCCTATGGCTACACCTTC	CASSTTAGGPYGYTF
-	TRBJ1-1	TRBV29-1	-	TGCAGCGTTGATACCTTGAACACTGAAGCTTTCTTT	CSVDTLNTEAFF
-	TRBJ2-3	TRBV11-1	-	TGTGCCAGCAGCGGCGGGTTAACCTCCACAGATACGCAGTATTTT	CASSGGLTSTDTQYF
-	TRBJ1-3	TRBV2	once	TGTGCCAGCAGTGCTGGCTGGAGCTCTGGAAACACCATATATTTT	CASSAGWSSGNTIYF
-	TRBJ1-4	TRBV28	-	TGTGCCAGCAGTTTAGCAGGGCACGGGTCTAATGAAAAACTGTTTTTT	CASSLAGHGSNEKLFF
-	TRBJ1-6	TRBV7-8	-	TGTGCCAGCAGCTTAGCAGGAGCTTCACCCCTCCACTTT	CASSLAGASPLHF
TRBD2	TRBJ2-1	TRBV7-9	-	TGTGCCAGCAGCATCACTAGCGGCTTACCCAATGAGCAGTTCTTC	CASSITSGLPNEQFF
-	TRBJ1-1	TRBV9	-	TGTGCCAGCAGCGGGCAGGGGTCGGAAGCTTTCTTT	CASSGQGSEAFF
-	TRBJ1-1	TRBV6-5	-	TGTGCCAGCAGTTACGCCAGGGAAAGGGCTTTCTTT	CASSYARERAFF
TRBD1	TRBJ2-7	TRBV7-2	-	TGTGCCAGCAGCCTAGGGGACAGGTCCACCTACGAGCAGTACTTC	CASSLGDRSTYEQYF
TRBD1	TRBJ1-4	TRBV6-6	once	TGTGCCACCGGCCTTACCGGGACAGTAAATGAAAAACTGTTTTTT	CATGLTGTVNEKLFF